What follows are 22 T cell receptor beta chains derived from one specimen sequenced in a study of T cell changes during pregnancy in multiple sclerosis. Profiled with immunoSEQ multiplex PCR; TCRdb holds only in-frame clones, not every one. Counted here are tens of thousands of clones, 75% to 95% occurring once; the ten biggest clones make up 12%. Source: CD8+ T cells from peripheral blood mononuclear cells, taken after pregnancy. The origin of the receptors is a female donor with multiple sclerosis, enrolled in a pregnancy study.

V and J are TRBV13 and TRBJ2-1, with 7 bases that match TRBD2. The V gene's germline CDR1 is PRHDT and CDR2 FYEKMQ (reference sequence). The CDR3 sequence is 13 residues long. The ends lost 5 bases at V and 8 bases at J; junction bases unmatched: 6. DNA of the CDR3: TGTGCCAGCAGCGTACTACGGGGGGATGAGCAGTTCTTC. It is translated as CASSVLRGDEQFF.

The rearrangement links TRBV6-1 to TRBJ1-2; D not resolved. CDR3 length: 15 residues. Between the trimmed V and J ends, which lost 3 bases and 4 bases, there was a span of 15 bases. Germline V gene lookup returns CDR1 MNHNS and CDR2 SASEGT. CDR3 sequence: CASSDWAGGLYGYTF. DNA for the CDR3: TGTGCCAGCAGTGATTGGGCAGGAGGCCTCTATGGCTACACCTTC.

The chain recombines TRBV10-2 with TRBJ2-7; the match to TRBD1 covers 7 bases. The CDR3 totals 14 residues. In germline, CDR1 is WSHSY, CDR2 SAAADI. V dropped 4 bases and J dropped 2; count of bases not matched to a gene: 5. Here the CDR3 DNA reads TGCGCCAGCAGTGGGCCCAGGGGGACCTACGAGCAGTACTTC. This gives the protein CASSGPRGTYEQYF.

In this sample, this clone turned up once. J is TRBJ2-5 and V is TRBV6-5; a weak D match, TRBD1 (5 bases). Germline CDR1 reads MNHEY; CDR2 reads SVGAGI. The V end was cut by 2 bases, the J end by 5 bases, with 6 bases between. This CDR3 comprises 12 residues. The CDR3: CASSYGAETQYF. The DNA of the CDR3 is TGTGCCAGCAGTTACGGGGCGGAGACCCAGTACTTC.

V gene TRBV5-6 combines with J gene TRBJ2-5; 7 positions match TRBD1. This CDR3 comprises 14 residues. With 5 bases clipped from V and 1 base from J, the junction kept 5 bases outside the gene matches. Germline CDR1 is SGHDT and CDR2 is YYEEEE. Here the CDR3 DNA reads TGTGCCAGCAGACCTACAGGGGCCCAAGAGACCCAGTACTTC. Translated: CASRPTGAQETQYF.

The V and J genes are TRBV7-9 and TRBJ2-2; weak D call: TRBD1 (6 bases). Per the germline V gene, CDR1 is SEHNR and CDR2 is FQNEAQ (reference sequence). The ends were cut back, 1 base at V and 1 base at J, with 16 bases in the middle. This CDR3 has 18 residues. CDR3 sequence (DNA): TGTGCCAGCAGCTTAGTTCAACCGGGACACCTGAACACCGGGGAGCTGTTTTTT. Translating it yields CASSLVQPGHLNTGELFF.

The rearrangement links TRBV5-1 to TRBJ2-2; 9 bases align to TRBD1. Losses at the gene ends were 4 bases for V and 5 bases for J; bases not matched to a gene: 6. Germline V gene data show CDR1 as SGHRS and CDR2 as YFSETQ. The CDR3 length is 15 residues. CDR3: CASSQSGTGTGELFF. The CDR3 nucleotides read TGCGCCAGCAGCCAGTCCGGGACAGGGACCGGGGAGCTGTTTTTT.

The rearrangement links TRBV7-8 to TRBJ1-1; 7 bases line up with TRBD1. The J segment lost 2 bases and the V segment lost 5 bases, leaving 5 bases of the junction unmatched. CDR3 length: 14 amino acids. Germline V CDR1 and CDR2: SGHVS, FQNEAQ. The chain's CDR3 is CASSAGTANTEAFF. The CDR3 region has the DNA TGTGCCAGCAGCGCCGGGACAGCAAACACTGAAGCTTTCTTT.

This clone was recorded once. V and J are TRBV7-9 and TRBJ2-1; D gene ambiguous. CDR1 is SEHNR and CDR2 is FQNEAQ in the germline V gene (reference sequence). V lost 5 bases to trimming and J lost 3 bases, with 8 bases between them. The CDR3 covers 13 residues. The chain's CDR3 is CASSPPNYNEQFF. CDR3 nucleotide sequence: TGTGCCAGCAGCCCGCCTAACTACAATGAGCAGTTCTTC.

This clone was counted once. The chain carries TRBV7-6 and TRBJ2-7; TRBD2 aligns across 9 bases. Unmatched junction bases numbered 8, after V lost 5 bases and J lost 0 bases. Germline values: CDR1 SGHVS, CDR2 FNYEAQ. The CDR3 consists of 16 residues. The DNA for the CDR3 is TGTGCCAGCAGCCGCGAAAAGCGGGGGGACTCCTACGAGCAGTACTTC. Its protein is CASSREKRGDSYEQYF.

V is TRBV5-5 and J is TRBJ1-1; a weak D match, TRBD1 (6 bases). CDR1 is SGHKS, CDR2 YYEKEE, per germline (reference sequence). Trimming removed 2 bases from V and 7 bases from J, with 15 bases in between. This CDR3 has 14 amino acids. The CDR3 reads CASSFSTGFLEAFF. Here the CDR3 DNA reads TGTGCCAGCAGCTTCTCAACAGGGTTTCTTGAAGCTTTCTTT.

This chain uses TRBV2 with TRBJ1-5; TRBD1 matches 10 bases. CDR1 and CDR2 (germline): SNHLY, FYNNEI. V lost 6 bases and J lost 6; bases outside the gene matches: 8. CDR3 length: 15 amino acids. The CDR3 sequence is CASSTDRGPIQPQHF. CDR3 in DNA: TGTGCCAGCAGCACCGACAGGGGGCCGATTCAGCCCCAGCATTTT.

The rearrangement links TRBV6-6 to TRBJ1-4, with no clear D. This CDR3 comprises 15 residues. The V end lost 2 bases, the J end lost 0 bases, and 7 bases lay between the germline ends. The germline gives CDR1 MNHNY, CDR2 SVGAGI (reference sequence). CDR3 coding DNA: TGTGCCAGCAGTTACGCCAGGACAACTAATGAAAAACTGTTTTTT. Protein product: CASSYARTTNEKLFF.

The rearrangement links TRBV14 to TRBJ1-2, with D unclear. The V end was cut by 4 bases, the J end by 6 bases, with 12 bases between. The CDR3 totals 13 residues. The germline CDR1 and CDR2 sequences are SGHDN and FVKESK. Here the CDR3 DNA reads TGTGCCAGCAGCCCTCGCCGGGGTAATGGCTACACCTTC. Encoded protein: CASSPRRGNGYTF. Full variable domain (missing parts from reference TRBV14 and TRBJ1-2): EAGVTQFPSHSVIEKGQTVTLRCDPISGHDNLYWYRRVMGKEIKFLLHFVKESKQDESGMPNNRFLAERTGGTYSTLKVQPAELEDSGVYFCASSPRRGNGYTFGSGTRLTVV.

The genes are TRBV7-6 and TRBJ1-2; 10 bases fit TRBD1. V lost 1 base, J lost 8 bases, and 4 bases stayed unmatched. This CDR3 region has 14 residues. Per germline, CDR1 SGHVS and CDR2 FNYEAQ. The CDR3 region is CASSLGGTGEGYTF. CDR3 nucleotide sequence: TGTGCCAGCAGCTTAGGCGGGACAGGGGAAGGCTACACCTTC.

The chain links TRBV7-9 to TRBJ2-7; D perhaps matches TRBD1 (5 bases). V lost 1 base and J lost 2, with 6 bases in between. This CDR3 spans 13 amino acids. CDR1 is SEHNR, CDR2 FQNEAQ, per germline (reference sequence). The CDR3: CASSLGQPYEQYF. In nucleotides, the CDR3 is TGTGCCAGCAGCTTAGGACAGCCCTACGAGCAGTACTTC.

The chain carries TRBV9 and TRBJ1-4; a weak D match, TRBD1 (5 bases). V was cut by 0 bases and J by 4 bases, with 10 bases left in between. CDR1 is SGDLS and CDR2 is YYNGEE in the germline V gene. The CDR3 spans 15 residues. CDR3 protein: CASSVAGGGNEKLFF. DNA of the CDR3: TGTGCCAGCAGCGTAGCTGGGGGGGGTAATGAAAAACTGTTTTTT.

The V and J genes are TRBV4-1 and TRBJ1-2, with D possibly TRBD1 on 6 matching bases. In germline, CDR1 is MGHRA, CDR2 YSYEKL. V was pared by 1 base and J by 8 bases, with 14 bases between. CDR3 length equals 14 residues. CDR3 sequence reads: CASSQGWGLDGYTF. The CDR3, as DNA: TGCGCCAGCAGCCAAGGGTGGGGGCTCGACGGCTACACCTTC.

The rearrangement links TRBV13 to TRBJ2-2; no reliable D call. The CDR3 has 11 amino acids. Germline V gene data show CDR1 as PRHDT and CDR2 as FYEKMQ (reference sequence). The V gene lost 11 bases and the J gene lost 5 bases, with 9 bases spanning the gap. CDR3 sequence reads: CASSLTGELFF. The CDR3 coding sequence is TGTGCCTCTAGTCTTACCGGGGAGCTGTTTTTT.

The V call is TRBV2, the J call TRBJ2-7; tentatively, D is TRBD2 (6 bases). V gave up 4 bases and J gave up 5 bases, with 6 bases separating them. CDR3 length: 11 amino acids. The V gene's germline CDR1 is SNHLY and CDR2 FYNNEI. The CDR3 DNA reads as TGTGCCAGCAGTGGGGAGGACGAGCAGTACTTC. Translation gives CASSGEDEQYF.

V usage is TRBV27 and J usage is TRBJ1-2; 7 nucleotides align to TRBD1. The J segment lost 3 bases and the V segment lost 5 bases, leaving 6 bases of the junction unmatched. This CDR3 comprises 14 residues. Germline loops: CDR1 MNHEY, CDR2 SMNVEV (reference sequence). The CDR3 here is CASSTTGEDYGYTF. CDR3 nucleotide sequence: TGTGCCAGCAGTACCACAGGGGAGGACTATGGCTACACCTTC.

This chain uses TRBV7-9 with TRBJ2-3; D call uncertain. CDR3 length: 14 residues. Trimming shortened V by 8 bases and J by 6 bases, and 18 bases separated the two germline ends. Germline V gene sequence: CDR1 SEHNR, CDR2 FQNEAQ (reference sequence). Written as DNA, the CDR3 is TGTGCCAGCCCCCGAGACACCGATCCTGATACGCAGTATTTT. Protein: CASPRDTDPDTQYF.